The clone carrying this T cell receptor (beta chain) was detected many times. The target antigen is unknown. The sample originates from a study of CD8+CD57+ T cells in acquired aplastic anemia. Overall study findings and caveats: Sharing between patients and controls was observed for some 27 CD8+ CDR3 sequences.

CDR3 and TCR beta VDJ profiling relied on a genomic DNA template. In TCRdb, the reads were re-called with MiXCR into one record per CDR3 protein. The sample has around 430,000 distinct CDR3 sequences; under 40% are singletons. V was pared by 7 bases and J by 7 bases, with 7 bases of the junction left unmatched. Germline CDR1 reads MGHDK; CDR2 reads SYGVNS. CDR3 length equals 13 residues. The sequenced patients had an expansion of CD8+CD57+ cells seen by flow cytometry. Patients had not yet gotten any therapy when their blood was taken for sampling. The chain joins TRBV25-1 to TRBJ2-3; 8 bases line up with TRBD1. The receptor comes from a human donor with aplastic anemia. Sample: sorted CD4+, CD8+, or CD8+CD57+ T cells (not recorded which) from PBMCs. CDR3 sequence: CASTGTGVYTQYF. The CDR3 coding sequence is TGTGCCAGCACCGGGACAGGAGTTTATACGCAGTATTTT.